This is a list of T cell receptor beta chains from one sample in a study of OX40 agonist ivuxolimab in advanced cancers. Some clones are missing from TCRdb's copy, which holds only in-frame ones; the method was immunoSEQ multiplex PCR. The sample has some 68,000 clones, approximately 90% seen once. Here the sequenced sample was CD4+ or CD8+ T cells sorted from blood, taken in a trial of the OX40 agonist ivuxolimab. These receptors were collected from an adult with an advanced solid tumor such as melanoma, head and neck, liver or kidney cancer. The CDR3 runs from the conserved cysteine through the conserved F or W. The D gene is left open where the match is weak.

TRBJ1-3	TRBV6-5	-	CASSPTDSGNTIYF
TRBJ2-5	TRBV13	TRBD2	CASSLGVGNLAGEETQYF
TRBJ1-2	TRBV5-1	-	CASSSWGAHYGYTF
TRBJ2-7	TRBV7-8	-	CASRSTPGVEREQYF
TRBJ2-7	TRBV29-1	-	CSVAAGTLSYEQYF
TRBJ2-6	TRBV4-1	TRBD1	CASSQRTGLRGANVLTF
TRBJ2-2	TRBV28	TRBD1	CASSDRGRTNTGELFF
TRBJ1-2	TRBV28	TRBD1	CASRWQGEVGYTF
TRBJ2-1	TRBV5-1	TRBD1	CASSLYRGDYNEQFF
TRBJ1-1	TRBV6-5	-	CASSRGQNTEAFF
TRBJ1-3	TRBV19	TRBD1	CASSRDRDGNTIYF
TRBJ2-3	TRBV10-3	-	CATRVGVTDTQYF
TRBJ2-3	TRBV5-1	-	CASSLGASGESTDTQYF
TRBJ2-5	TRBV18	-	CASSVNRAAQETQYF
TRBJ1-2	TRBV7-6	-	CASSRARGREGYTF
TRBJ1-2	TRBV6-5	-	CASSYRQGREGYTF
TRBJ1-1	TRBV2	-	CASRPSIFGPKSTEAFF
TRBJ2-1	TRBV2	-	CASSDRGLGYNEQFF
TRBJ2-5	TRBV4-2	-	CASSQEEGRETQYF
TRBJ2-7	TRBV5-6	-	CASSRTGRYEQYF
TRBJ2-3	TRBV6-5	-	CASSYYDTQYF
TRBJ2-2	TRBV5-1	-	CASSLGDLSTGELFF
TRBJ2-2	TRBV7-3	-	CASSLRAGSNTGELFF
TRBJ1-1	TRBV5-6	TRBD1	CASSRDSNTEAFF
TRBJ2-7	TRBV2	-	CASSVVGGGSYEQYF
TRBJ2-3	TRBV4-2	-	CASSRLSDTQYF
TRBJ1-1	TRBV6-1	-	CASTEPWDGYEAFF
TRBJ1-3	TRBV5-6	-	CASSLVLEDTIYF
TRBJ2-7	TRBV5-4	TRBD2	CASSGTSGRSSYEQYF
TRBJ1-6	TRBV28	-	CASSPGPNNSPLHF
TRBJ1-5	TRBV21-1	-	CASWMKARGGLSNQPQHF
TRBJ2-5	TRBV2	TRBD1	CAATDRGETQYF
TRBJ2-3	TRBV5-4	-	CASSLAGGGADTQYF
TRBJ2-7	TRBV25-1	-	CASSDPVMGSYEQYF
TRBJ1-1	TRBV19	-	CASTPDPRNTEAFF
TRBJ1-2	TRBV5-1	-	CASSLGRNGYTF
TRBJ2-3	TRBV15	TRBD2	CATSRRLAGLEDTQYF
TRBJ1-6	TRBV6-5	-	CASSYSWGPNSPLHF
TRBJ2-5	TRBV27	-	CASGGRETQYF
TRBJ1-1	TRBV5-4	-	CASSPFPGARTEAFF
TRBJ2-2	TRBV9	-	CASSDGTHLSPGELFF
TRBJ1-1	TRBV7-9	-	CASSVTGAGERIEAFF